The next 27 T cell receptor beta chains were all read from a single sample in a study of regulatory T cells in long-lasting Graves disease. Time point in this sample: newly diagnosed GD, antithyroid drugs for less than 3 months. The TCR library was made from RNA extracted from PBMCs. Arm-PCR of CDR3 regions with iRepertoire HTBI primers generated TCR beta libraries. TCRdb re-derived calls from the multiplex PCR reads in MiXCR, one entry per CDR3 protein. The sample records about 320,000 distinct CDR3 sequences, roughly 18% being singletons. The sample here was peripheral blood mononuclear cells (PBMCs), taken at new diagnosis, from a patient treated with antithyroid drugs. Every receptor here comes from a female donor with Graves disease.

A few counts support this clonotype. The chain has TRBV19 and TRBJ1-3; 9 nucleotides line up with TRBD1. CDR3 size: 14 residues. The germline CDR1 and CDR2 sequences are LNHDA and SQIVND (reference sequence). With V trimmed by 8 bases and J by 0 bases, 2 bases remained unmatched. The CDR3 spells CASGTGSSGNTIYF. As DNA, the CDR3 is TGTGCCAGTGGGACAGGGAGCTCTGGAAACACCATATATTTT.

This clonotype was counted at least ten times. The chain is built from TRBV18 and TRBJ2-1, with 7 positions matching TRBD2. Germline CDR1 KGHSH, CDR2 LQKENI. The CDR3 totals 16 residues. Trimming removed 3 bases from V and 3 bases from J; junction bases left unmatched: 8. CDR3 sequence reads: CASSPPAGVSYNEQFF. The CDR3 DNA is TGTGCCAGCTCACCGCCCGCGGGGGTAAGCTACAATGAGCAGTTCTTC.

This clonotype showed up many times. This chain's CDR3 is CATSDLQASGYTF. For the CDR3, the DNA is TGTGCCACCAGTGATTTGCAAGCGAGCGGCTACACCTTC. This chain links TRBV24-1 with TRBJ1-2; no reliable D call. Trimming pared 0 bases from V and 8 bases from J, leaving 9 bases between. The germline gives CDR1 KGHDR, CDR2 SFDVKD. This CDR3 region has 13 residues.

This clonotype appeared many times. The CDR3 loop is CSARGLAGTNTQYF. In nucleotides, the CDR3 is TGCAGTGCTAGGGGACTAGCGGGAACCAATACCCAGTACTTC. This chain connects TRBV20-1 to TRBJ2-5; 13 bases match TRBD2. The germline V gene has CDR1 DFQATT and CDR2 SNEGSKA (reference sequence). The CDR3 loop spans 14 amino acids. V lost 3 bases, J lost 8 bases, and 6 bases stayed unmatched.

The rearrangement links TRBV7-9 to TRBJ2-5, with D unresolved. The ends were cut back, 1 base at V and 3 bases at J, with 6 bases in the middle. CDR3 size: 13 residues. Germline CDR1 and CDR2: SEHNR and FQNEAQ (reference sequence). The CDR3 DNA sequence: TGTGCCAGCAGCTTAGTACAGAAAGAGACCCAGTACTTC. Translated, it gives CASSLVQKETQYF.

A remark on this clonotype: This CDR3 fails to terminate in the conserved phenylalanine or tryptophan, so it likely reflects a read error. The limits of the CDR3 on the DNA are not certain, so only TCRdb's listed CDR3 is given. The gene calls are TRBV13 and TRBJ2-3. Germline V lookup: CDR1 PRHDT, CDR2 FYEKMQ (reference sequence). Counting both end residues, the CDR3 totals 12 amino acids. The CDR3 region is CASSSEIYEQYL.

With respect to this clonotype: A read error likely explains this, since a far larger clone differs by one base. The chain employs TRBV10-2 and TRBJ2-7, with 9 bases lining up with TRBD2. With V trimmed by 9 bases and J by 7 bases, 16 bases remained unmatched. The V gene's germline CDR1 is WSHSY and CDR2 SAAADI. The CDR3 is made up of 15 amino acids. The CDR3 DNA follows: TGCGCCAGTAATAGCGGGAGCAGCTCCTACAATGAGCAGTACTTC. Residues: CASNSGSSSYNEQYF.

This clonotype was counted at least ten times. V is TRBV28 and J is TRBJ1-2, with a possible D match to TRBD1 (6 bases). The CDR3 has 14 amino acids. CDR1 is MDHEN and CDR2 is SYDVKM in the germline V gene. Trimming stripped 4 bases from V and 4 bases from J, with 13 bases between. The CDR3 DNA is TGTGCCAGCAGTTCCAAAGGACAGTTCTATGGCTACACCTTC. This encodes CASSSKGQFYGYTF.

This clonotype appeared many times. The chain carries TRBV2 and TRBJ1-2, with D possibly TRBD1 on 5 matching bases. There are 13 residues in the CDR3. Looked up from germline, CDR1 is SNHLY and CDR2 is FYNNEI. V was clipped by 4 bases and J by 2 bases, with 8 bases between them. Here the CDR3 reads CASSVTENYGYTF. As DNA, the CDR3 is TGTGCCAGCAGTGTGACAGAAAACTATGGCTACACCTTC.

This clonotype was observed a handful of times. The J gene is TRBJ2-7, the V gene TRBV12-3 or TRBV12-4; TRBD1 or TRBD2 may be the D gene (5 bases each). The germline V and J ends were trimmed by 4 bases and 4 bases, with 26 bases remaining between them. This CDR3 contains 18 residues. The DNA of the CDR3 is TGTGCCAGCAGTTACTCACCGATGGGGGATTGGGGCCGGTACGAGCAGTACTTC. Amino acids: CASSYSPMGDWGRYEQYF.

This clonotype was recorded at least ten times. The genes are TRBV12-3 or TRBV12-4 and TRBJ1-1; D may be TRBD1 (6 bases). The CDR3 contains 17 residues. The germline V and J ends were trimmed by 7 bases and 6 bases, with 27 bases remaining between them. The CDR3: CASTPRGIPRDQSEAFF. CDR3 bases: TGTGCCAGCACCCCAAGGGGGATTCCGCGAGATCAGTCTGAAGCTTTCTTT.

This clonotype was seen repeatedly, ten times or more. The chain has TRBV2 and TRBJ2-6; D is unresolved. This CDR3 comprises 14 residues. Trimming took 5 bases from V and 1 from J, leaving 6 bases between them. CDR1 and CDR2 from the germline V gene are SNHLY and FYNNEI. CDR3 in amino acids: CASSRVSGANVLTF. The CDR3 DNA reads TGTGCCAGCAGTAGGGTGTCTGGGGCCAACGTCCTGACTTTC.

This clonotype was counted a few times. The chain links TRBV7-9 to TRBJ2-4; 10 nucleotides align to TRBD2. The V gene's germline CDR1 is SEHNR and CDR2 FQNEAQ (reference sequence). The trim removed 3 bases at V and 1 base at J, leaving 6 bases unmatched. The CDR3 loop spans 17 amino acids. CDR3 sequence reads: CASSFRSTSGAKNIQYF. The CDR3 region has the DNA TGTGCCAGCAGCTTTCGATCGACTAGCGGGGCCAAAAACATTCAGTACTTC.

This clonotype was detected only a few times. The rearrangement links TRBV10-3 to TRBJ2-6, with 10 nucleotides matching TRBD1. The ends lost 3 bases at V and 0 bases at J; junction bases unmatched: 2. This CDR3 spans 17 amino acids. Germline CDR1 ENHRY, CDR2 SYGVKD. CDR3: CAISDWTGGSGANVLTF. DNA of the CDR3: TGTGCCATCAGTGATTGGACAGGGGGCTCTGGGGCCAACGTCCTGACTTTC.

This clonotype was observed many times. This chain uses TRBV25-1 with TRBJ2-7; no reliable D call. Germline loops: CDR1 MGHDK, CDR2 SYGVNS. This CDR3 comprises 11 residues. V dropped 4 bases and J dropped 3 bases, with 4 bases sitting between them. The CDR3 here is CASSGIYEQYF. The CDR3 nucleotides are TGTGCCAGCAGTGGTATCTACGAGCAGTACTTC.

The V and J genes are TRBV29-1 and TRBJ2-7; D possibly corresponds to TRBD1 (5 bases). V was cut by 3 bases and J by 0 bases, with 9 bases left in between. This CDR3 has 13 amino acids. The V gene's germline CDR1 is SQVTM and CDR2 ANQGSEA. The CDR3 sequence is CSVDGQGSYEQYF. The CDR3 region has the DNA TGCAGCGTTGATGGGCAGGGCTCCTACGAGCAGTACTTC.

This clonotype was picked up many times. CDR3 sequence (DNA): TGTGCCAGCAGTGAAGCGGCGTGGCCCTATGGCTACACCTTC. This gives the protein CASSEAAWPYGYTF. V is TRBV2 and J is TRBJ1-2; the D is unclear. From germline, CDR1 is SNHLY and CDR2 FYNNEI. The CDR3 consists of 14 residues. V was clipped by 0 bases and J by 4 bases, with 9 bases between them.

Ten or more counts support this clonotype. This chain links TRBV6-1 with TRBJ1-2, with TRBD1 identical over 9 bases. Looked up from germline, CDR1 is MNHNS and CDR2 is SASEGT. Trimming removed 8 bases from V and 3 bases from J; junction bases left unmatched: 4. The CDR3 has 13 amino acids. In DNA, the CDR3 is TGTGCCAGCGCGCGGGACAGGGACTATGGCTACACCTTC. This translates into CASARDRDYGYTF.

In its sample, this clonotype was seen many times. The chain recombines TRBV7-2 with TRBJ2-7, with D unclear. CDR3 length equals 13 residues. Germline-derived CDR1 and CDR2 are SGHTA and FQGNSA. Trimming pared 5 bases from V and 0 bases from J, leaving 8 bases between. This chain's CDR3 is CASSQYGSYEQYF. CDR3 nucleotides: TGTGCCAGCAGCCAATATGGCTCCTACGAGCAGTACTTC.

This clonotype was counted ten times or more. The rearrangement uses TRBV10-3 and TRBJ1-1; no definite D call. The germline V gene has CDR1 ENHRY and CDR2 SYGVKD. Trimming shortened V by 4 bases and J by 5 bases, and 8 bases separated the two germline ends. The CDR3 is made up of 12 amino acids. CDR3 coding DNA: TGTGCCATCAGTGGGGCGGAAACTGAAGCTTTCTTT. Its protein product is CAISGAETEAFF.

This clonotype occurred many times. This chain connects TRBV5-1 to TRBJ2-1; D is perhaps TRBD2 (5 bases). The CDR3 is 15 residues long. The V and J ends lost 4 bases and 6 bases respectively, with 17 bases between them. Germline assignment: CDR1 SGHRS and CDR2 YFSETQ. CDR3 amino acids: CASSPEDGLVNEQFF. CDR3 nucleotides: TGCGCCAGCAGCCCGGAGGACGGATTGGTCAATGAGCAGTTCTTC.

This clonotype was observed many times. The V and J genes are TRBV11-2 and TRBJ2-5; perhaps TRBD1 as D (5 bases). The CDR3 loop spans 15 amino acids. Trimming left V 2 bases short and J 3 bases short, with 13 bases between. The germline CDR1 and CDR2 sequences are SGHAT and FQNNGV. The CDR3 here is CASSLRPGLEETQYF. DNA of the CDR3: TGTGCCAGCAGCTTAAGGCCAGGGTTGGAAGAGACCCAGTACTTC.

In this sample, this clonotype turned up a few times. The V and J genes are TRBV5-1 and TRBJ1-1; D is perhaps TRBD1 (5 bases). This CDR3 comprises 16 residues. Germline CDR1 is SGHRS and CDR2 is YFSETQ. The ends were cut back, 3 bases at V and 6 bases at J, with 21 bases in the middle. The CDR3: CASSSGSGPGAAEAFF. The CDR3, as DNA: TGCGCCAGCAGCTCAGGCTCCGGTCCCGGGGCGGCTGAAGCTTTCTTT.

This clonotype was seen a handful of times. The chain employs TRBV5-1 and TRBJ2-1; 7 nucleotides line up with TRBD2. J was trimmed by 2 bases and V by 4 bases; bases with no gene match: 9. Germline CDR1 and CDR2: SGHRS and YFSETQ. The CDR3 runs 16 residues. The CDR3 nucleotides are TGCGCCAGCAGCCGCGGCCCGGGACTAACCTACAATGAGCAGTTCTTC. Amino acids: CASSRGPGLTYNEQFF.

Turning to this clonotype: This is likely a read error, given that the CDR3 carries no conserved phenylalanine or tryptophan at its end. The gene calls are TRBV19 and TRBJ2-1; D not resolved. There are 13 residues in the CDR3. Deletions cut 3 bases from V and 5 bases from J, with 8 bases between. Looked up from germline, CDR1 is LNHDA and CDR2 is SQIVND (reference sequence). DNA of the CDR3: TGTGCCAGTAGTATTGGCCCGAACAATGAGCAGTTCCTC. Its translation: CASSIGPNNEQFL.

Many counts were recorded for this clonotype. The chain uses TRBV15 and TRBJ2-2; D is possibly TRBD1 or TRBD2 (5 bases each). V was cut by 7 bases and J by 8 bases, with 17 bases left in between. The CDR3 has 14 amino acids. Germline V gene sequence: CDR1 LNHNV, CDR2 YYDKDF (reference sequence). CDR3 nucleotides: TGTGCCACCACCACGGGAAGGGGCACTGGGGAGCTGTTTTTT. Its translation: CATTTGRGTGELFF.

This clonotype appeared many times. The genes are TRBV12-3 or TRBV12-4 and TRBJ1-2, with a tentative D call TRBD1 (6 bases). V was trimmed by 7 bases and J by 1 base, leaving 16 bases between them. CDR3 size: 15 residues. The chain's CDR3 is CASTYRTAYNYGYTF. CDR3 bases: TGTGCCAGCACATACAGGACAGCCTATAACTATGGCTACACCTTC.